Each of the 32 T cell receptor beta chains below was sequenced from the same sample in a study of CD8 T cells in seronegative destructive rheumatoid arthritis. Clones were read by immunoSEQ multiplex PCR, and TCRdb kept only the in-frame ones, dropping some. In the table there are roughly 13,000 clones, around 83% of which are singletons. The sample taken for sequencing was CD8+ T cells from blood. These TCRs come from a woman in her thirties or forties with seronegative destructive rheumatoid arthritis.

Concerning this clone itself: This sample includes further DNA sequences coding for the same CDR3. The chain employs TRBV6-5 and TRBJ1-1, with 10 bases aligning to TRBD1. The CDR3 loop spans 15 amino acids. The V and J ends lost 2 bases and 4 bases, in that order; junction bases with no gene match: 4. The V gene's germline CDR1 is MNHEY and CDR2 SVGAGI. The CDR3 bases are TGTGCCAGCAGTTACAGTGGGACAGGGGCCACTGAAGCTTTCTTT. It encodes CASSYSGTGATEAFF.

The rearrangement links TRBV4-2 to TRBJ1-2; 10 bases line up with TRBD1. The CDR3 is 19 amino acids. V shed 1 base, J shed 6 bases, and the junction held 17 bases outside the gene matches. Germline V CDR1 and CDR2: LGHNA, YNFKEQ. The CDR3 sequence is CASSQAILSIVGTGDGYTF. DNA of the CDR3: TGTGCCAGCAGCCAAGCCATCCTTTCTATTGTCGGGACAGGGGATGGCTACACCTTC.

This clone came up a few times. J is TRBJ1-1 and V is TRBV4-1; 7 bases are a match to TRBD1. Per the germline V gene, CDR1 is MGHRA and CDR2 is YSYEKL. V gave up 4 bases and J gave up 2 bases; unmatched junction bases: 4. The CDR3 sequence is 14 residues long. The CDR3 nucleotides are TGCGCCAGCAGCCCACCAGGGGGAAACACTGAAGCTTTCTTT. The encoded protein is CASSPPGGNTEAFF.

The chain employs TRBV18 and TRBJ1-1; 9 positions match TRBD1. CDR1 is KGHSH and CDR2 is LQKENI in the germline V gene. There are 15 residues in the CDR3. The V and J ends lost 6 bases and 2 bases, in that order; junction bases with no gene match: 7. CDR3 nucleotide sequence: TGTGCCAGCTCGGATCCGGGACAGGGAAACACTGAAGCTTTCTTT. It translates to CASSDPGQGNTEAFF.

Here the CDR3 reads CASVRAGELFF. The CDR3 coding sequence is TGTGCCAGCGTGAGGGCCGGGGAGCTGTTTTTT. The rearrangement links TRBV27 to TRBJ2-2, with D possibly matching TRBD2 (5 bases). This CDR3 has 11 residues. Germline CDR1 is MNHEY and CDR2 is SMNVEV (reference sequence). Trimming removed 8 bases from V and 6 bases from J, with 7 bases in between.

For the CDR3, the DNA is TGTGCCAGCAGCCACGGGACTAGCGCCGACAATGAGCAGTTCTTC. As protein: CASSHGTSADNEQFF. V is TRBV11-3 and J is TRBJ2-1; 10 bases are shared with TRBD2. The V gene end was trimmed by 5 bases and the J gene end by 5 bases; junction bases not matched to a gene: 6. The CDR3 has 15 amino acids. Germline V gives CDR1 SGHNT, CDR2 YENEEA.

The chain links TRBV10-2 to TRBJ2-7; D possibly corresponds to TRBD1 (6 bases). This CDR3 has 13 amino acids. CDR1 is WSHSY and CDR2 is SAAADI in the germline V gene. Trimming removed 4 bases from V and 5 bases from J, with 12 bases in between. CDR3 in amino acids: CASSAMGDNEQYV. CDR3 bases: TGCGCCAGCAGTGCGATGGGGGACAACGAGCAGTACGTC.

This sequence joins TRBV19 and TRBJ1-5; 9 nucleotides line up with TRBD1. Unmatched junction bases numbered 4, after V lost 5 bases and J lost 5 bases. CDR1 LNHDA and CDR2 SQIVND come from the germline V gene (reference sequence). CDR3 length: 14 amino acids. This chain's CDR3 is CASSPTGGHQPQHF. The CDR3 DNA sequence: TGTGCCAGTAGTCCGACAGGGGGTCATCAGCCCCAGCATTTT.

The chain carries TRBV5-6 and TRBJ2-7; 8 bases are shared with TRBD1. CDR3 length equals 14 residues. Trimming cost V 4 bases and J 2 bases; bases outside gene matches: 5. Per germline, CDR1 SGHDT and CDR2 YYEEEE. The CDR3, as DNA: TGTGCCAGCAGCCCAGGACAGGGACCCTACGAGCAGTACTTC. Amino acids: CASSPGQGPYEQYF.

The chain recombines TRBV9 with TRBJ1-5; no firm D call. V was trimmed by 0 bases and J by 9 bases, leaving 13 bases between them. The CDR3 contains 14 residues. Germline V gene lookup returns CDR1 SGDLS and CDR2 YYNGEE. Here the CDR3 DNA reads TGTGCCAGCAGCGTAGGAGGAGGGCGGGGGCCCCAGCATTTT. It yields the protein CASSVGGGRGPQHF.

The chain carries TRBV4-1 and TRBJ2-2, with D possibly being TRBD1 (7 bases). With 4 bases removed from V and 6 bases from J, the gap between germline ends came to 15 bases. Germline CDR1 is MGHRA and CDR2 is YSYEKL. This CDR3 has 15 amino acids. CDR3 sequence (DNA): TGCGCCAGCAGCCCTACTCAGGGGGAGGCCGGGGAGCTGTTTTTT. Translation: CASSPTQGEAGELFF.

The chain recombines TRBV28 with TRBJ2-6; TRBD1 agrees at 7 bases. Per germline, CDR1 MDHEN and CDR2 SYDVKM. Trimming took 6 bases from V and 0 from J; bases not matched to a gene: 14. This CDR3 is 19 amino acids long. CDR3: CASSSNPGTETSGANVLTF. The CDR3 DNA follows: TGTGCCAGCAGCTCTAACCCCGGGACAGAGACCTCTGGGGCCAACGTCCTGACTTTC.

This clone was recorded once. This sequence joins TRBV4-1 and TRBJ2-5, with 9 nucleotides matching TRBD2. The end of the DNA fits TRBJ2-7 better, so the J call may be wrong. This CDR3 is built from 16 residues. The germline CDR1 and CDR2 sequences are MGHRA and YSYEKL. The CDR3 DNA follows: TGCGCCAGCAGCCTGTCAGTCCTAGCGGGGCGGAACGAGCAGTACTTC. It encodes CASSLSVLAGRNEQYF.

This chain uses TRBV25-1 with TRBJ1-5; a possible D gene is TRBD1 (5 bases). V gave up 6 bases and J gave up 6 bases, with 21 bases separating them. Germline V gene data show CDR1 as MGHDK and CDR2 as SYGVNS. The CDR3 consists of 16 residues. CDR3: CASRPQERFGGQPQHF. The CDR3 DNA follows: TGTGCCAGCAGGCCCCAGGAGCGATTCGGGGGTCAGCCCCAGCATTTT.

The chain carries TRBV2 and TRBJ2-3, with D perhaps matching TRBD2 (6 bases). The CDR3 runs to 16 residues. V was trimmed by 2 bases and J by 0 bases, leaving 12 bases between them. Germline-derived CDR1 and CDR2 are SNHLY and FYNNEI. CDR3 in DNA: TGTGCCAGCAGTGAAATCGGCGGGGTGAGCACAGATACGCAGTATTTT. Its protein is CASSEIGGVSTDTQYF.

The chain employs TRBV7-3 and TRBJ2-7; 7 bases match TRBD2. The germline gives CDR1 SGHTA, CDR2 FQGTGA. V lost 2 bases and J lost 3; bases outside the gene matches: 4. The CDR3 totals 14 residues. The CDR3 DNA follows: TGTGCCAGCAGCTTATCGGGGGACTACTACGAGCAGTACTTC. Translation gives CASSLSGDYYEQYF.

The chain couples TRBV10-3 to TRBJ1-3; 8 nucleotides line up with TRBD1. The CDR3 runs 17 residues. Unmatched junction bases numbered 9, after V lost 2 bases and J lost 3 bases. Per germline, CDR1 ENHRY and CDR2 SYGVKD. The CDR3 is CAISEKGQGALGNTIYF. The CDR3 DNA reads TGTGCCATCAGTGAGAAGGGGCAGGGGGCGCTTGGAAACACCATATATTTT.

V usage is TRBV6-5 and J usage is TRBJ2-3; 7 nucleotides match TRBD2. After removal of 3 bases from V and 5 bases from J, the junction contained 11 bases not matched to a gene. This CDR3 comprises 16 residues. CDR1 is MNHEY and CDR2 is SVGAGI in the germline V gene. The chain's CDR3 is CASSYLLAVGEDTQYF. The CDR3 nucleotides are TGTGCCAGCAGTTATCTTCTAGCGGTCGGGGAAGATACGCAGTATTTT.

This chain links TRBV7-9 with TRBJ1-4, with D unclear. The V end lost 4 bases, the J end lost 6 bases, and 9 bases lay between the germline ends. CDR1 and CDR2 (germline): SEHNR, FQNEAQ (reference sequence). This CDR3 spans 13 amino acids. The CDR3 protein is CASSSAVYEKLFF. The DNA for the CDR3 is TGTGCCAGCAGCTCAGCCGTTTATGAAAAACTGTTTTTT.

The chain carries TRBV28 and TRBJ1-5; D possibly corresponds to TRBD1 (5 bases). The CDR3 totals 14 residues. V lost 11 bases and J lost 6, with 20 bases in between. Germline lookup yields CDR1 MDHEN and CDR2 SYDVKM. DNA for the CDR3: TGTGCCGTACGAGGGACGGCGGGGTTTCAGCCCCAGCATTTT. It specifies CAVRGTAGFQPQHF.

This chain joins TRBV2 and TRBJ1-6, with D tentatively TRBD1 (6 bases). The CDR3 has 17 residues. CDR1 SNHLY and CDR2 FYNNEI come from the germline V gene. Trimming took off 3 bases at V and 7 bases at J, with 19 bases between the two ends. The CDR3 reads CASSDPGTPSINSPLHF. The CDR3 bases are TGTGCCAGCAGTGACCCCGGGACACCATCAATCAATTCACCCCTCCACTTT.

This rearrangement joins TRBV5-1 to TRBJ2-7, with TRBD2 matching 7 bases. The germline V gene encodes CDR1 SGHRS and CDR2 YFSETQ. The CDR3 length is 15 residues. After removal of 5 bases from V and 3 bases from J, the junction contained 11 bases not matched to a gene. The CDR3 bases are TGCGCCAGCAGGTTCGGCGGGGGATACGACTACGAGCAGTACTTC. Encoded protein: CASRFGGGYDYEQYF.

J is TRBJ2-1 and V is TRBV7-6, with TRBD2 matching over 11 bases. Losses at the gene ends were 4 bases for V and 4 bases for J; bases not matched to a gene: 15. The CDR3 runs to 19 residues. Germline V CDR1 and CDR2: SGHVS, FNYEAQ. CDR3 in amino acids: CASSSRPPTTSGEYNEQFF. CDR3 nucleotides: TGTGCCAGCAGCTCTAGACCCCCAACGACTAGCGGGGAGTACAATGAGCAGTTCTTC.

The chain links TRBV10-3 to TRBJ2-1, with TRBD2 matching 9 bases. Germline CDR1 reads ENHRY; CDR2 reads SYGVKD. Trimming at V came to 0 bases and at J to 8 bases, leaving 5 bases not matched to a gene. This CDR3 region has 15 residues. The CDR3, as DNA: TGTGCCATCAGTGAGTCGGGCGGGGGGGCGGATGAGCAGTTCTTC. Its translation: CAISESGGGADEQFF.

The V call is TRBV10-3, the J call TRBJ2-3; possibly TRBD2 for D (5 bases). This CDR3 is built from 14 residues. Germline V gene sequence: CDR1 ENHRY, CDR2 SYGVKD. The germline V and J ends were trimmed by 2 bases and 4 bases, with 10 bases remaining between them. Written as DNA, the CDR3 is TGTGCCATCAGTGAGGGAGGACCCCCAGATACGCAGTATTTT. Amino acids: CAISEGGPPDTQYF.

V and J are TRBV4-1 and TRBJ2-5, with TRBD1 matching 7 bases. The V gene end was trimmed by 4 bases and the J gene end by 3 bases; junction bases not matched to a gene: 8. The germline V gene encodes CDR1 MGHRA and CDR2 YSYEKL. CDR3 length equals 15 residues. CDR3 sequence reads: CASSPLPGQKETQYF. The CDR3 nucleotides are TGCGCCAGCAGCCCACTACCGGGACAGAAAGAGACCCAGTACTTC.

This chain joins TRBV5-8 and TRBJ2-7, with 8 bases identical to TRBD1. CDR3 length: 15 amino acids. Germline assignment: CDR1 SGHTS and CDR2 YDEGEE. After removal of 0 bases from V and 2 bases from J, the junction contained 4 bases not matched to a gene. DNA of the CDR3: TGTGCCAGCAGCTTGGCGGGACAGGCAACCTACGAGCAGTACTTC. Residues: CASSLAGQATYEQYF.

The gene calls are TRBV5-1 and TRBJ2-7, with 7 bases aligning to TRBD2. The CDR3 loop spans 13 amino acids. V shed 3 bases and J 4 bases; nucleotides not matched to a gene: 4. From germline, CDR1 is SGHRS and CDR2 YFSETQ. The CDR3 nucleotides are TGCGCCAGCAGCTGGAGGACTAGTTACGAGCAGTACTTC. It specifies CASSWRTSYEQYF.

The CDR3 coding sequence is TGTGCCAGCAGTTTATCGCCCCGGGGTTCCGGCTACACCTTC. This gives the protein CASSLSPRGSGYTF. The gene calls are TRBV27 and TRBJ1-2; D is ambiguous. Germline V gene sequence: CDR1 MNHEY, CDR2 SMNVEV (reference sequence). The V end lost 0 bases, the J end lost 8 bases, and 13 bases lay between the germline ends. This CDR3 has 14 residues.

Comment on this clone: A junction boundary mismatches the germline segment, possibly from a read error. The chain combines TRBV5-1 with TRBJ2-1; D possibly corresponds to TRBD2 (6 bases). Germline V gene sequence: CDR1 SGHRS, CDR2 YFSETQ. CDR3 size: 12 residues. Written as DNA, the CDR3 is TGCGCCGGCAGCTTGCGGGGAGGTGAGCAGTTCTTC. Translating it yields CAGSLRGGEQFF.

The genes are TRBV5-1 and TRBJ2-7, with 12 bases aligning to TRBD2. The CDR3 consists of 15 residues. Germline CDR1 is SGHRS and CDR2 is YFSETQ. With 2 bases clipped from V and 4 bases from J, the junction kept 4 bases outside the gene matches. CDR3 residues: CASSFTSGGSYEQYF. The CDR3, as DNA: TGCGCCAGCAGCTTTACTAGCGGGGGGAGTTACGAGCAGTACTTC.

V is TRBV27 and J is TRBJ2-1; weak D call: TRBD2 (5 bases). Germline values: CDR1 MNHEY, CDR2 SMNVEV (reference sequence). Trimming removed 5 bases from V and 10 bases from J, with 15 bases in between. This CDR3 has 13 residues. CDR3 amino acids: CASSPQTTGEQFF. Written as DNA, the CDR3 is TGTGCCAGCAGTCCCCAGACTACCGGAGAGCAGTTCTTC.